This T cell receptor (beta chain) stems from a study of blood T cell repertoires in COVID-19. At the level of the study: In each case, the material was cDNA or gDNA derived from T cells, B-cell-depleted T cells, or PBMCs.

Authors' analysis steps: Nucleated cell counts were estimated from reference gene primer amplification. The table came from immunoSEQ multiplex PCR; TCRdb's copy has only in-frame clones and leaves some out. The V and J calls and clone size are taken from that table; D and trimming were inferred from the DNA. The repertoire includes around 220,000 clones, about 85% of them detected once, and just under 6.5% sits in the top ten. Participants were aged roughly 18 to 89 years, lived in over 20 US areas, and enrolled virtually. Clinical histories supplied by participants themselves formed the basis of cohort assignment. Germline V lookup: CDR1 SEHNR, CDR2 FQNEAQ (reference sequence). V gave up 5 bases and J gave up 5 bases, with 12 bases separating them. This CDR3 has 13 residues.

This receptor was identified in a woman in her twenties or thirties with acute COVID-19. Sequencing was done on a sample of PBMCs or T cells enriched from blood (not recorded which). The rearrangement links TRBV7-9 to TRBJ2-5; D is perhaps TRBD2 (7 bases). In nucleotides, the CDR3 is TGTGCCAGCAGCCGTGGGGGGGCTGAGACCCAGTACTTC. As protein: CASSRGGAETQYF.